Listed here are 15 T cell receptor beta chains from one sample, sequenced in a study of metastatic and nonmetastatic thyroid tumors. From the PCR reads, TCRdb re-called clones with MiXCR. The sample lists more than 30,000 clones; roughly a fifth were seen once. All patients were untreated before thyroid surgery. The sequenced sample was blood. These TCRs come from a female donor with papillary thyroid cancer or a benign thyroid nodule (not recorded which). Some clones in this sample may be carry-over from other donors' samples.

The chain has TRBV30 and TRBJ1-5; D unclear. The CDR3 contains 13 residues. V lost 2 bases and J 7 bases, leaving 12 bases between the germline ends. The V gene's germline CDR1 is GTSNPN and CDR2 SVGIG (reference sequence). Here the CDR3 reads CAWSLGLKQPQHF. In DNA form, the CDR3 reads TGTGCCTGGAGTTTGGGGTTAAAGCAGCCCCAGCATTTT. The complete variable domain, with remaining parts taken from reference TRBV30 and TRBJ1-5, reads SQTIHQWPATLVQPVGSPLSLECTVEGTSNPNLYWYRQAAGRGLQLLFYSVGIGQISSEVPQNLSASRPQDRQFILSSKKLLLSDSGFYLCAWSLGLKQPQHFGDGTRLSIL.

This clone was found many times. The rearrangement links TRBV5-5 to TRBJ1-5; the match to TRBD1 covers 9 bases. The germline gives CDR1 SGHKS, CDR2 YYEKEE (reference sequence). V trimming: 5 bases; J trimming: 4 bases; junction bases outside the gene matches: 7. The CDR3 runs 15 residues. Written as DNA, the CDR3 is TGTGCCAGCAGTGCCCGGGACAGGGAGAATCAGCCCCAGCATTTT. It is translated as CASSARDRENQPQHF.

This clone appeared many times. This chain connects TRBV7-2 to TRBJ1-3; D remains unclear. This CDR3 comprises 15 residues. CDR1 and CDR2 (germline): SGHTA, FQGNSA. The V end was cut by 6 bases, the J end by 1 base, with 13 bases between. The CDR3 loop reads CASRDQSGSGNTIYF. The CDR3 bases are TGTGCCAGCAGGGACCAATCGGGGTCTGGAAACACCATATATTTT.

This clone was counted only a few times. The chain recombines TRBV10-1 with TRBJ2-1; the match to TRBD2 covers 9 bases. V lost 0 bases to trimming and J lost 8 bases; unmatched junction nucleotides: 5. The CDR3 is made up of 15 amino acids. Germline V gene sequence: CDR1 WNHNN, CDR2 SYGVQD (reference sequence). The CDR3 protein is CASSESSGRQYEQFF. DNA for the CDR3: TGCGCCAGCAGTGAGTCGAGCGGGAGGCAGTATGAGCAGTTCTTC.

This clone was detected many times. The chain joins TRBV10-3 to TRBJ1-2; 7 bases match TRBD1. The V segment lost 10 bases and the J segment 3 bases; nucleotides outside the gene matches: 11. Germline V gene data show CDR1 as ENHRY and CDR2 as SYGVKD. This CDR3 has 14 amino acids. CDR3 sequence: CATNRDRTHYGYTF. The CDR3 DNA reads TGTGCCACCAACCGGGACAGAACCCACTATGGCTACACCTTC.

At least ten counts were recorded for this clone. Written as DNA, the CDR3 is TGCGCCAGCAGCCGTCTTGCAACTAATGAAAAACTGTTTTTT. This codes for CASSRLATNEKLFF. The chain employs TRBV5-1 and TRBJ1-4; D gene unclear. CDR3 size: 14 residues. Trimming shortened V by 4 bases and J by 0 bases, and 7 bases separated the two germline ends. Germline V gene lookup returns CDR1 SGHRS and CDR2 YFSETQ. The variable domain in full, completed from reference TRBV5-1 and TRBJ1-4, reads KAGVTQTPRYLIKTRGQQVTLSCSPISGHRSVSWYQQTPGQGLQFLFEYFSETQRNKGNFPGRFSGRQFSNSRSEMNVSTLELGDSALYLCASSRLATNEKLFFGSGTQLSVL.

This clone was seen ten or more times. This rearrangement joins TRBV3-1 to TRBJ2-1; D might be TRBD2 (7 bases). V was shortened by 0 bases and J by 13 bases, with 13 bases between the two germline ends. The CDR3 is 13 amino acids. The V gene's germline CDR1 is LGHDT and CDR2 YNNKEL (reference sequence). CDR3 DNA sequence: TGTGCCAGCAGCCAAGAGGCCGGGGGGCCCCAGTTCTTC. Amino acids: CASSQEAGGPQFF.

This clone is medium-sized. V gene TRBV6-6 combines with J gene TRBJ2-3; 12 positions match TRBD2. The CDR3 consists of 17 residues. The V gene end was trimmed by 7 bases and the J gene end by 2 bases; junction bases not matched to a gene: 10. Germline assignment: CDR1 MNHNY and CDR2 SVGAGI (reference sequence). CDR3 nucleotides: TGTGCCAGCAACCCTAGCGGGGGGGGACGATCCACAGATACGCAGTATTTT. Its translation is CASNPSGGGRSTDTQYF.

At least ten counts were recorded for this clone. The chain couples TRBV6-6 to TRBJ2-3; TRBD2 is a possible D gene (5 bases). The CDR3 totals 15 residues. V was cut by 2 bases and J by 1 base, with 10 bases left in between. From germline, CDR1 is MNHNY and CDR2 SVGAGI (reference sequence). CDR3 nucleotides: TGTGCCAGCAGTTACAGGGAGAGCGGCACAGATACGCAGTATTTT. This gives the protein CASSYRESGTDTQYF.

This clone was detected ten times or more. The chain links TRBV6-1 to TRBJ1-3; a weak D match, TRBD1 (5 bases). The length of the CDR3 is 16 residues. Germline-derived CDR1 and CDR2 are MNHNS and SASEGT. V lost 6 bases and J 0 bases, leaving 15 bases between the germline ends. CDR3 sequence: CASSPGTPGSGNTIYF. CDR3 nucleotide sequence: TGTGCCAGCAGCCCCGGGACGCCAGGCTCTGGAAACACCATATATTTT.

The table lists this clone with many counts. The V gene is TRBV7-6, the J gene TRBJ1-5, with D possibly being TRBD1 (5 bases). CDR3 size: 13 residues. The V end lost 8 bases, the J end lost 1 base, and 9 bases lay between the germline ends. The germline gives CDR1 SGHVS, CDR2 FNYEAQ. The CDR3 coding sequence is TGTGCCAGCGCCCGGGACAGCAATCAGCCCCAGCATTTT. This sequence encodes CASARDSNQPQHF.

This clone has a count of ten or more. The rearrangement joins TRBV6-1 to TRBJ1-5; D unresolved. Per the germline V gene, CDR1 is MNHNS and CDR2 is SASEGT. The CDR3 covers 17 residues. Between the trimmed V and J ends, which lost 3 bases and 0 bases, there was a span of 15 bases. The CDR3 loop is CASSEKTPASSNQPQHF. The CDR3, as DNA: TGTGCCAGCAGTGAGAAGACACCCGCGAGTAGCAATCAGCCCCAGCATTTT.

This chain uses TRBV6-2 or TRBV6-3 with TRBJ1-6; D perhaps matches TRBD1 (5 bases). The V end lost 2 bases, the J end lost 7 bases, and 9 bases lay between the germline ends. The CDR3 sequence is 14 residues long. Germline-derived CDR1 and CDR2 are MNHEY and SVGEGT. In nucleotides, the CDR3 is TGTGCCAGCAGTTACGGGGGATCGAATTCACCCCTCCACTTT. This gives the protein CASSYGGSNSPLHF.

Many counts were recorded for this clone. This sequence joins TRBV20-1 and TRBJ1-6; 9 bases match TRBD1. In germline, CDR1 is DFQATT, CDR2 SNEGSKA (reference sequence). J gave up 7 bases and V 0 bases, and 10 bases lay outside the gene matches. The CDR3 runs to 17 residues. The CDR3: CSARDDRGRGSNSPLHF. CDR3 DNA sequence: TGCAGTGCTAGAGATGACAGGGGGAGGGGTTCGAATTCACCCCTCCACTTT.

J is TRBJ2-3 and V is TRBV12-3 or TRBV12-4; a possible D gene is TRBD1 (6 bases). The CDR3 runs to 12 residues. V gave up 6 bases and J gave up 5 bases, with 9 bases separating them. CDR3: CASSRGGDTQYF. Here the CDR3 DNA reads TGTGCCAGCAGCCGAGGGGGAGATACGCAGTATTTT.